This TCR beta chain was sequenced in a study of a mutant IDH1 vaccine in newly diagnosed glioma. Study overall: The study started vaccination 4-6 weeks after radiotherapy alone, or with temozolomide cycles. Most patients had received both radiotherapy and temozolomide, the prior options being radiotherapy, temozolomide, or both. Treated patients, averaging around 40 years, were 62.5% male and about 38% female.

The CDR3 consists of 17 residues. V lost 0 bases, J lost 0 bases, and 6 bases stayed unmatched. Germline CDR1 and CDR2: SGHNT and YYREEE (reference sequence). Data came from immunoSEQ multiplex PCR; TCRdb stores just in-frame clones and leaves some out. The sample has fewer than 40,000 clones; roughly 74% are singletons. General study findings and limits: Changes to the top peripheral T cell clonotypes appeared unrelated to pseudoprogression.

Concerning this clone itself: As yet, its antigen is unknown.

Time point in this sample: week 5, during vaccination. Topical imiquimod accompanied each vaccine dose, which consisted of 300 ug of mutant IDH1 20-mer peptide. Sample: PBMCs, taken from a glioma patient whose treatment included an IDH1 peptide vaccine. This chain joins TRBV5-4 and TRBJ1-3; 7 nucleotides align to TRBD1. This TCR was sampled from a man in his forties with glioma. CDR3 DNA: TGTGCCAGCAGCTTGGGACAGGGCCCGCTCTCTGGAAACACCATATATTTT. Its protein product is CASSLGQGPLSGNTIYF.